Shown below are 20 T cell receptor beta chains from a single sample sequenced in a study of control samples from healthy donors and cancer patients (TCRdb year 2020). To prepare the library, the immunoSEQ multiplex PCR assay was applied. TCRdb obtained this table from immuneACCESS and retained in-frame rearrangements with V and J assigned. These tables miss some clones; where compared with another copy, unresolved V genes account for less than half of the shortfall, and the remainder is unexplained. The sample table records around 94,000 clones; roughly nine tenths of these occur just once. Around 3.5% of the sample is held by the ten biggest clonotypes. The sequencing input was blood. These receptors all stem from a woman under 30 in good health.

This clone was seen once. This rearrangement joins TRBV6-1 to TRBJ1-1; weak D call: TRBD1 (5 bases). CDR3 size: 15 residues. V lost 1 base, J lost 4 bases, and 13 bases lay in between. Per germline, CDR1 MNHNS and CDR2 SASEGT. CDR3 bases: TGTGCCAGCAGTGAAGGTCTGAGGGGATTCACTGAAGCTTTCTTT. Protein sequence: CASSEGLRGFTEAFF.

This chain uses TRBV7-3 with TRBJ1-1; D is ambiguous. CDR1 and CDR2 from the germline V gene are SGHTA and FQGTGA. Trimming removed 6 bases from V and 1 base from J, with 9 bases in between. The CDR3 is made up of 13 amino acids. The CDR3 coding sequence is TGTGCCAGCAGTATTCAGGAGAACACTGAAGCTTTCTTT. It specifies CASSIQENTEAFF. Full variable domain (rest looked up from reference TRBV7-3 and TRBJ1-1): GAGVSQTPSNKVTEKGKYVELRCDPISGHTALYWYRQSLGQGPEFLIYFQGTGAADDSGLPNDRFFAVRPEGSVSTLKIQRTERGDSAVYLCASSIQENTEAFFGQGTRLTVV.

This chain connects TRBV4-1 to TRBJ2-2; D not resolved. CDR1 is MGHRA and CDR2 is YSYEKL in the germline V gene. CDR3 length equals 13 residues. V was trimmed by 2 bases and J by 2 bases, leaving 3 bases between them. This CDR3 reads CASSQINTGELFF. The CDR3 bases are TGCGCCAGCAGCCAAATCAACACCGGGGAGCTGTTTTTT.

The gene calls are TRBV6-5 and TRBJ1-2, with TRBD1 matching 7 bases. The CDR3 has 15 amino acids. V lost 7 bases and J lost 0; bases outside the gene matches: 8. Per the germline V gene, CDR1 is MNHEY and CDR2 is SVGAGI. DNA for the CDR3: TGTGCCAGCATCCCCAGACAGGGATCTAACTATGGCTACACCTTC. The encoded protein is CASIPRQGSNYGYTF.

The CDR3: CASSRISSIHEQFF. CDR3 in DNA: TGTGCCAGCAGCCGGATTTCTAGTATCCATGAGCAGTTCTTC. The chain employs TRBV14 and TRBJ2-1; no clear D gene. The CDR3 spans 14 residues. Germline V gene data show CDR1 as SGHDN and CDR2 as FVKESK. The germline V and J ends were trimmed by 4 bases and 8 bases, with 15 bases remaining between them.

This sequence joins TRBV9 and TRBJ1-2; D remains unclear. The germline V and J ends were trimmed by 4 bases and 6 bases, with 16 bases remaining between them. Germline CDR1 is SGDLS and CDR2 is YYNGEE. The CDR3 spans 14 residues. The CDR3 DNA sequence: TGTGCCAGCAGCCCCAACGGAGAGACTGATGGCTACACCTTC. Its protein product is CASSPNGETDGYTF.

CDR3 coding DNA: TGTGCCACCCAGGCAGGACAGCCATCTAACTATGGCTACACCTTC. Residues: CATQAGQPSNYGYTF. The chain carries TRBV19 and TRBJ1-2; D is perhaps TRBD1 (6 bases). There are 15 residues in the CDR3. V dropped 10 bases and J dropped 0 bases, with 18 bases sitting between them. Germline V gene lookup returns CDR1 LNHDA and CDR2 SQIVND (reference sequence).

The V call is TRBV2, the J call TRBJ1-1, with D tentatively TRBD1 (6 bases). Germline CDR1 is SNHLY and CDR2 is FYNNEI. Trimming stripped 3 bases from V and 4 bases from J, with 12 bases between. There are 14 residues in the CDR3. CDR3 protein: CASSDRRGGTEAFF. The CDR3 nucleotides are TGTGCCAGCAGTGACCGGAGAGGGGGCACTGAAGCTTTCTTT.

V and J are TRBV9 and TRBJ1-6; no reliable D call. CDR3 length equals 14 residues. Deletions cut 0 bases from V and 7 bases from J, with 8 bases between. Per germline, CDR1 SGDLS and CDR2 YYNGEE. The CDR3 DNA follows: TGTGCCAGCAGCGTAGAGGGCATGAATTCACCCCTCCACTTT. Translating gives CASSVEGMNSPLHF.

The chain uses TRBV27 and TRBJ2-3; tentatively, D is TRBD2 (6 bases). Germline V lookup: CDR1 MNHEY, CDR2 SMNVEV (reference sequence). The germline V and J ends were trimmed by 1 base and 5 bases, with 13 bases remaining between them. This CDR3 region has 15 residues. CDR3 bases: TGTGCCAGCAGTTTATATCAGGGTAGCGGAGATACGCAGTATTTT. It translates to CASSLYQGSGDTQYF.

CDR3 sequence: CATSRVFGEQYF. CDR3 nucleotide sequence: TGTGCCACCAGCAGAGTGTTCGGGGAGCAGTACTTC. The V call is TRBV15, the J call TRBJ2-7; D ambiguous. The V end lost 1 base, the J end lost 7 bases, and 8 bases lay between the germline ends. From germline, CDR1 is LNHNV and CDR2 YYDKDF (reference sequence). This CDR3 spans 12 amino acids.

V usage is TRBV4-2 and J usage is TRBJ1-6; 7 nucleotides align to TRBD1. The V gene's germline CDR1 is LGHNA and CDR2 YNFKEQ. The V and J ends lost 8 bases and 9 bases, in that order; junction bases with no gene match: 13. This CDR3 contains 15 residues. In nucleotides, the CDR3 is TGTGCCAGCTCTGTCGGGAGACAGGGCGGTTCACCCCTCCACTTT. Amino acids: CASSVGRQGGSPLHF.

In this sample, this clone turned up once. V and J are TRBV18 and TRBJ1-3; the match to TRBD1 covers 7 bases. The germline gives CDR1 KGHSH, CDR2 LQKENI. The CDR3 covers 17 residues. V lost 1 base and J lost 2; bases outside the gene matches: 8. The CDR3 protein is CASSPLADRVAGNTIYF. CDR3 coding DNA: TGTGCCAGCTCACCACTAGCCGACAGGGTCGCTGGAAACACCATATATTTT.

The chain links TRBV19 to TRBJ1-3, with no clear D. This CDR3 has 13 amino acids. The germline CDR1 and CDR2 sequences are LNHDA and SQIVND (reference sequence). V was trimmed by 11 bases and J by 4 bases, leaving 15 bases between them. Here the CDR3 DNA reads TGTGCCTTCCGGAGAGTTTCGGGAAACACCATATATTTT. It is translated as CAFRRVSGNTIYF.

This clone was recorded once. The chain uses TRBV5-4 and TRBJ2-1; 7 bases line up with TRBD1. The CDR3 loop spans 18 amino acids. The germline V gene encodes CDR1 SGHNT and CDR2 YYREEE (reference sequence). The V gene end was trimmed by 1 base and the J gene end by 0 bases; junction bases not matched to a gene: 10. This CDR3 is CASSLYRGAEVSYNEQFF. The CDR3 bases are TGTGCCAGCAGCTTGTACAGGGGCGCAGAAGTCTCCTACAATGAGCAGTTCTTC. Using reference TRBV5-4 and TRBJ2-1 for the parts outside the CDR3, the full variable domain is ETGVTQSPTHLIKTRGQQVTLRCSSQSGHNTVSWYQQALGQGPQFIFQYYREEENGRGNFPPRFSGLQFPNYSSELNVNALELDDSALYLCASSLYRGAEVSYNEQFFGPGTRLTVL.

The rearrangement uses TRBV7-3 and TRBJ2-2, with 7 bases that match TRBD2. V shed 2 bases, J shed 5 bases, and the junction held 5 bases outside the gene matches. The CDR3 contains 15 residues. Germline V lookup: CDR1 SGHTA, CDR2 FQGTGA. CDR3 DNA: TGTGCCAGCAGCTTATATGGGGGGGAAACCGGGGAGCTGTTTTTT. Protein sequence: CASSLYGGETGELFF.

The gene calls are TRBV6-5 and TRBJ2-5; 10 positions agree with TRBD2. The CDR3 is 15 residues long. CDR1 is MNHEY and CDR2 is SVGAGI in the germline V gene. The trim removed 4 bases at V and 7 bases at J, leaving 9 bases unmatched. The CDR3 here is CASSWSGGGMGTQYF. The CDR3 bases are TGTGCCAGCAGTTGGAGCGGGGGGGGAATGGGGACCCAGTACTTC.

The V gene is TRBV6-6, the J gene TRBJ1-1; D ambiguous. Germline V lookup: CDR1 MNHNY, CDR2 SVGAGI (reference sequence). Trimming removed 4 bases at V and 6 bases at J, with 15 bases between. CDR3 length equals 14 residues. CDR3 nucleotide sequence: TGTGCCAGCAGTTCAAAAGCGACCTGGGCTGAAGCTTTCTTT. It encodes CASSSKATWAEAFF.

V is TRBV7-2 and J is TRBJ1-2, with a possible D match to TRBD1 (5 bases). The germline gives CDR1 SGHTA, CDR2 FQGNSA. The CDR3 spans 13 residues. V lost 5 bases and J lost 8, with 15 bases in between. In DNA form, the CDR3 reads TGTGCCAGCAGCCACGGGCCAGGGCAAGGCTACACCTTC. Residues: CASSHGPGQGYTF.

The chain has TRBV7-9 and TRBJ1-1; 7 positions agree with TRBD1. Germline loops: CDR1 SEHNR, CDR2 FQNEAQ (reference sequence). The CDR3 is 16 amino acids. With 1 base clipped from V and 1 base from J, the junction kept 6 bases outside the gene matches. Here the CDR3 DNA reads TGTGCCAGCAGCTTAGAAGTGGCAGGGGGGAACACTGAAGCTTTCTTT. This codes for CASSLEVAGGNTEAFF.